This TCR beta chain comes out of a study of T-cell reconstitution after alpha-beta-depleted transplantation in children (dated by TCRdb to the mid-2010s). Turning to the overall study: T-cell immune reconstitution after TCRalphabeta/CD19-depleted allogeneic hematopoietic cell transplantation in children was quantitatively tracked in the study by means of TCR repertoire profiling.

As regards this clonotype: Its antigen specificity is not known. It has no much larger one-base neighbor in the sample; base qualities were not kept.

The CDR3, cysteine through phenylalanine, is 13 amino acids long. The kept DNA is CDR3 alone, 39 bases in frame from the first base. V loses 5 bases, J loses 3 bases, and the germline ends lie 10 bases apart. The library came from PCR. Sequencing was carried out with an Illumina HiSeq 2500. To normalize quantification of the TCRbeta repertoire, the TCR libraries were built with molecular barcoding that relied on unique molecular identifiers. TCRdb reprocessing: public reads trimmed at Q25 with fastp, clones called with MiXCR, in-frame beta chains kept. Rows matching on CDR3 protein sequence are summarized as one entry with the most common DNA and genes. The sample data list approximately 420,000 distinct CDR3 sequences, and 11% of these were observed just once. The ten most abundant clones make up approximately 5% of the sample.

The chain joins TRBV12-3 or TRBV12-4 to TRBJ1-1, with TRBD1 perhaps the D gene, on 6 matching bases. Sequenced material: PBMCs from the stem cell graft donor, taken from the stem cell graft. This TCR derives from a human donor who donated a stem cell graft to a child with acute myeloid leukemia. Here the CDR3 is given as CASSVYRDTEAFF. The bases read TGTGCCAGCAGTGTCTACAGGGACACTGAAGCTTTCTTT.